The clone carrying this TCR beta chain was observed many times. Antigen: not known. Bulk TCR library preparation followed previously described methods with listed TCR primers. TCRdb independently ran MiXCR on the PCR reads; one entry per CDR3 protein. In the table there are about 500,000 distinct CDR3 sequences, about a fifth of which are singletons. The entry originates in a study of molecular identifiers for immune sequencing clone quantification. Findings and caveats of the study: Underestimated sizes of highly expanded clones could result from identical TCR molecules that share a barcode. Over 99% of effector molecules, yet under 1% of naive-cell molecules, were held by clones above 20 RNA copies.

CD8+CD4-CCR7+CD45RA+ sorting gave the naive CD8 T cells. This TCR came from a human donor in good health. Some libraries in this study had Jurkat cell RNA spiked in. Specimen: naive CD8+ T cells from blood, with Jurkat cell RNA spiked in. The subset here: FACS-sorted CD8+CD4-CCR7+CD45RA+ naive T cells.

The CDR3 spells CASSRMGQGTYIQYF. The CDR3 DNA reads TGTGCCAGCAGCCGAATGGGACAGGGAACATACATTCAGTACTTC. The gene calls are TRBV7-9 and TRBJ2-4; the match to TRBD1 covers 9 bases. Germline CDR1 and CDR2: SEHNR and FQNEAQ (reference sequence). Losses at the gene ends were 5 bases for V and 8 bases for J; bases not matched to a gene: 10. This CDR3 spans 15 amino acids.